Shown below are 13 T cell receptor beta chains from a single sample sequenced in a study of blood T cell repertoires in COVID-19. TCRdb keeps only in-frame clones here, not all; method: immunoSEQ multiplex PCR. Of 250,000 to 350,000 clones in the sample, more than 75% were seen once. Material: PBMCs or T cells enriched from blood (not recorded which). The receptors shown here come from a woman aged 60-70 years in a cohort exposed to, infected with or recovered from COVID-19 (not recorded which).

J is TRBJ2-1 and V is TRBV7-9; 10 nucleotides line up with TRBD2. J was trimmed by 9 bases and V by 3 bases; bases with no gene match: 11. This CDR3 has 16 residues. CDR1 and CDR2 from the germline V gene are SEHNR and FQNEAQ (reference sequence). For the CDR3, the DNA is TGTGCCAGCAGCTTGGGGAGCGGGAGGGCCAAGGGTGAGCAGTTCTTC. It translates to CASSLGSGRAKGEQFF.

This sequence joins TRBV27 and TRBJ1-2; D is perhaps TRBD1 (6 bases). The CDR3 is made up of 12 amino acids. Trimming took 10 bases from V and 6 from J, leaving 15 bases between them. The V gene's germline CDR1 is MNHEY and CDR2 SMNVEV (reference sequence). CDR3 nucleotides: TGTGCCACCAGCCCTCAGGGGCATGGCTACACCTTC. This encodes CATSPQGHGYTF.

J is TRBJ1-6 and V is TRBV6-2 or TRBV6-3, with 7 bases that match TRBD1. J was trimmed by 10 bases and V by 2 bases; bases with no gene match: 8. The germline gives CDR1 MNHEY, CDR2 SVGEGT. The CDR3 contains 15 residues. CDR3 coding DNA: TGTGCCAGCAGTTACCTGACAGGGACTGGGTCACCCCTCCACTTT. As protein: CASSYLTGTGSPLHF.

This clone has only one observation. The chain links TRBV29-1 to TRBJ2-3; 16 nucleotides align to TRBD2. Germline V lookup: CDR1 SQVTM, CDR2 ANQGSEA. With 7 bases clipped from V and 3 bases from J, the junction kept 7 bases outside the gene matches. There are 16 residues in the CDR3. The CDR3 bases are TGCAGCGCCCGGGGACTAGCGGGAGGGTATACAGATACGCAGTATTTT. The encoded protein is CSARGLAGGYTDTQYF.

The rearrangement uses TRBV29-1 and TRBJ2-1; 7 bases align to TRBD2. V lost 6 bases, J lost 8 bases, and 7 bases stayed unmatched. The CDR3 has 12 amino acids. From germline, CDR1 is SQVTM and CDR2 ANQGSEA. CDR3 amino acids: CSVAGASDEQFF. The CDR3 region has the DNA TGCAGCGTCGCGGGAGCGTCTGATGAGCAGTTCTTC.

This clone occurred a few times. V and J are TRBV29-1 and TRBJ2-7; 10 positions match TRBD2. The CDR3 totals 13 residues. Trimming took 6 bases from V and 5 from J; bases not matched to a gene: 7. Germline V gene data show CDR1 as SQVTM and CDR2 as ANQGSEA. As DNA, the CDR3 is TGCAGCGTGCGGGCTAGCGGGAGCGACGAGCAGTACTTC. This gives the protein CSVRASGSDEQYF.

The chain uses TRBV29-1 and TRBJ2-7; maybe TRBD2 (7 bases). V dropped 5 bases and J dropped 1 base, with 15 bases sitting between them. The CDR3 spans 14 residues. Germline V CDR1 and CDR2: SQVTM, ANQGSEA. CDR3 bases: TGCAGCGTTCTAGGGGGACTAACGTCCTACGAGCAGTACTTC. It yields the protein CSVLGGLTSYEQYF.

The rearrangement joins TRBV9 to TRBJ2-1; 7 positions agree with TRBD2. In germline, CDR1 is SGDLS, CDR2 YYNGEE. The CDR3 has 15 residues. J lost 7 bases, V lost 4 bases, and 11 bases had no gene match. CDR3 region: CASSPRGGRMNEQFF. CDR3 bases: TGTGCCAGCAGCCCCCGAGGCGGGAGAATGAATGAGCAGTTCTTC.

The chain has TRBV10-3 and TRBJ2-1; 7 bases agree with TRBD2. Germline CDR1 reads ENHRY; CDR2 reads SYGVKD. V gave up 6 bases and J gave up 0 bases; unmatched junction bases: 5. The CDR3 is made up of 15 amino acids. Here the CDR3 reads CAIRASGPSYNEQFF. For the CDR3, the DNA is TGTGCCATCAGGGCTAGCGGACCCTCCTACAATGAGCAGTTCTTC.

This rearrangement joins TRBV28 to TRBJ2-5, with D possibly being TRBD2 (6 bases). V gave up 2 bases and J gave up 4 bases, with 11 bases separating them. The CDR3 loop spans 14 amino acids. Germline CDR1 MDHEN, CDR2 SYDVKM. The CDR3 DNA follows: TGTGCCAGCAGTTTAGCGGGGTGGGGAGAGACCCAGTACTTC. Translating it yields CASSLAGWGETQYF.

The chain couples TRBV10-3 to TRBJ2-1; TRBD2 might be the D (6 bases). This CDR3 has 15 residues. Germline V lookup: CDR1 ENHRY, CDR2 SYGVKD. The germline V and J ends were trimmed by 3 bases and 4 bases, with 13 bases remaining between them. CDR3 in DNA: TGTGCCATCAGTGAAGGAGTTAGCGGTTACAATGAGCAGTTCTTC. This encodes CAISEGVSGYNEQFF.

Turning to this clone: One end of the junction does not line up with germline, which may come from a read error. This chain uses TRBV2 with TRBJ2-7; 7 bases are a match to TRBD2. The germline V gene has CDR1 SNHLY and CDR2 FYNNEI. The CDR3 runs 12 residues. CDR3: CVSSSGGYEQYF. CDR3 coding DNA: TGTGTCAGCAGTTCGGGGGGCTACGAGCAGTACTTC.

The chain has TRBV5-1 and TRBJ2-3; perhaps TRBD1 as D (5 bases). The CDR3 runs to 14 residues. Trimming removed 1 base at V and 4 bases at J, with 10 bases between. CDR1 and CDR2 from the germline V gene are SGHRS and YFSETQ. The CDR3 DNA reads TGCGCCAGCAGCTTGTTCAGGGATGCAGATACGCAGTATTTT. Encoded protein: CASSLFRDADTQYF.